The clone carrying this T cell receptor beta chain came up a few times. No antigen is known for it. This entry comes from a study of T cell repertoires in cytomegalovirus infection. About the study: Newly reported HLA-C-restricted and thoroughly characterized HLA-B-restricted CMV epitopes were employed. General study points: Cumulative public TCR beta family frequency identified CMV carriers with the relevant HLA. The ex vivo response showed dominance by HLA-C-restricted CMV-specific TCR beta clonotypes.

TCRdb independently ran MiXCR on the reads; one entry per CDR3 protein. Among around 750,000 distinct CDR3 sequences, 30% to 35% were seen once, and the ten largest hold under 15%. The germline V gene has CDR1 SEHNR and CDR2 FQNEAQ (reference sequence). The CDR3 covers 12 residues. V lost 5 bases and J lost 10, with 14 bases in between. The receptor's source is a human donor in good health (CMV status not recorded). Some clones in this sample may be carry-over from other donors' samples. The chain is built from TRBV7-9 and TRBJ1-1; no reliable D call. Sequences were derived from cultured CD8+ T cells from PBMCs, sampled from culture after CMV antigen stimulation. The CDR3 loop is CASSLPFDGAFF. In DNA, the CDR3 is TGTGCCAGCAGCCTCCCTTTCGATGGAGCTTTCTTT.